The clone carrying this TCR beta chain was detected a few times. The antigen is undetermined. Using its own MiXCR run on the 5' RACE reads, TCRdb lists one record per CDR3 protein. The sample includes 500,000 to 650,000 distinct CDR3 sequences, about 20% seen only once; the top ten take 7% to 9%. The record originates from a study of T-cell memory formation after mild COVID-19. Across the whole study: Clusters were largely donor specific. Study observations and caveats: The main location of contracting CD4+ clones was CM and EM, and that of contracting CD8+ clones was EMRA. Detection of some responders pre-infection suggested pre-existing cross-reactive memory T cells participated.

The CDR3 totals 14 residues. The V gene's germline CDR1 is SGHRS and CDR2 YFSETQ. V lost 7 bases, J lost 4 bases, and 17 bases lay in between. The material sequenced was PBMCs or a T cell subset sorted from them (not recorded which). This clonotype originated in an adult woman who had mild COVID-19 (a few samples of this study predate the infection). Cell type and time point are not known. The chain carries TRBV5-1 and TRBJ2-5; possibly TRBD2 for D (6 bases). The DNA of the CDR3 is TGCGCCAGCGGTCCTCTGGGGCGGGGAGAGACCCAGTACTTC. The encoded protein is CASGPLGRGETQYF.